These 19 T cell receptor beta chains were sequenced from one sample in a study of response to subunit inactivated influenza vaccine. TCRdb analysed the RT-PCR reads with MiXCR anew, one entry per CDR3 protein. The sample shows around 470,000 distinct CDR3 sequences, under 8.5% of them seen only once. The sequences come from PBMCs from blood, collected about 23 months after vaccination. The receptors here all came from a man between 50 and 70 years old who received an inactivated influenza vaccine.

The CDR3 DNA reads TGTGCCAGCTCAAAGGGAGGGTCCGGGCGCAATCAGCCCCAGCATTTT. This gives the protein CASSKGGSGRNQPQHF. V usage is TRBV6-1 and J usage is TRBJ1-5; D not certain. Deletions cut 8 bases from V and 2 bases from J, with 19 bases between. Per the germline V gene, CDR1 is MNHNS and CDR2 is SASEGT. The length of the CDR3 is 16 residues.

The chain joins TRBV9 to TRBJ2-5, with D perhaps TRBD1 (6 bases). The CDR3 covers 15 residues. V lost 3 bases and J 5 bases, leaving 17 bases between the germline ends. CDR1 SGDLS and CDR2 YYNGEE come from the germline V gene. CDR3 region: CASSEHRVPTETQYF. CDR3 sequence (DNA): TGTGCCAGCAGCGAACACAGGGTTCCCACGGAGACCCAGTACTTC.

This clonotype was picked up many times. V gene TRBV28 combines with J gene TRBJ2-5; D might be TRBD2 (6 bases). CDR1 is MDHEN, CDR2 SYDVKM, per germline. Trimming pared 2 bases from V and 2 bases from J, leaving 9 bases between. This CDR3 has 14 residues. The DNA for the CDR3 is TGTGCCAGCAGTTTAGCGGGGCCACAAGAGACCCAGTACTTC. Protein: CASSLAGPQETQYF.

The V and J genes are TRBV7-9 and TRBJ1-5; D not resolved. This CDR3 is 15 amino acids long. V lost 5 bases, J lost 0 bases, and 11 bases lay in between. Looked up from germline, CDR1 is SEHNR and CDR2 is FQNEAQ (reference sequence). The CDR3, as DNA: TGTGCCAGCAGCCTACCCGGGGATAGCAATCAGCCCCAGCATTTT. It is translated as CASSLPGDSNQPQHF. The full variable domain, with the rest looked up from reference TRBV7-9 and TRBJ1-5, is DTGVSQNPRHKITKRGQNVTFRCDPISEHNRLYWYRQTLGQGPEFLTYFQNEAQLEKSRLLSDRFSAERPKGSFSTLEIQRTEQGDSAMYLCASSLPGDSNQPQHFGDGTRLSIL.

The CDR3 DNA follows: TGTGCCAGCAGCCAAGATTGGGGCTGGGCTAGCGGAGTTTCCTACGAGCAGTACTTC. The encoded protein is CASSQDWGWASGVSYEQYF. The V gene is TRBV3-1, the J gene TRBJ2-7; TRBD2 aligns across 7 bases. Unmatched junction bases numbered 15, after V lost 0 bases and J lost 1 base. The CDR3 has 19 residues. Germline values: CDR1 LGHDT, CDR2 YNNKEL (reference sequence).

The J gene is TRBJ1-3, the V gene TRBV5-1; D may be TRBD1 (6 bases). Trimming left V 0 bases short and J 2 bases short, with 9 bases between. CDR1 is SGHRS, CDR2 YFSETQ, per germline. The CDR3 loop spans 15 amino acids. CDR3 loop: CASSLGQVTGNTIYF. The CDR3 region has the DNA TGCGCCAGCAGCTTGGGACAGGTCACTGGAAACACCATATATTTT.

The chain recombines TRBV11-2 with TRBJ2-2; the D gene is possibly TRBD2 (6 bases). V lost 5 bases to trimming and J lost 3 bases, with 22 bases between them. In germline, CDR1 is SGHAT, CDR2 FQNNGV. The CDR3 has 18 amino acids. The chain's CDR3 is CASSPWRDPIRDTGELFF. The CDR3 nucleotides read TGTGCCAGCAGCCCCTGGCGGGACCCCATTCGGGACACCGGGGAGCTGTTTTTT.

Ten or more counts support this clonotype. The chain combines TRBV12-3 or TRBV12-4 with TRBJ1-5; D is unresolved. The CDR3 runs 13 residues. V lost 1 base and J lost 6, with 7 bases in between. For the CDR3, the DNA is TGTGCCAGCAGTTTAGAACTTCCTCAGCCCCAGCATTTT. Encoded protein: CASSLELPQPQHF.

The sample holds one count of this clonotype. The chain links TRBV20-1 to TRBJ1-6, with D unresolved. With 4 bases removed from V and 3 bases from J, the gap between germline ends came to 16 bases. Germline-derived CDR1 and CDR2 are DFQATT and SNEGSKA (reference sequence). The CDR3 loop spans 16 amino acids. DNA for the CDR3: TGCAGTGCTATAATGGAGGGATACTACTATAATTCACCCCTCCACTTT. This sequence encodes CSAIMEGYYYNSPLHF.

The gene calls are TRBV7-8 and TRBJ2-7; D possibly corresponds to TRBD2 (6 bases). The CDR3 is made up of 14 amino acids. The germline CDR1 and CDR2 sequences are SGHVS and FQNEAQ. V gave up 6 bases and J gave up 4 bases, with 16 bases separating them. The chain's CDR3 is CASSLRPSEYEQYF. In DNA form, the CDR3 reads TGTGCCAGCAGTTTGAGGCCTAGCGAGTACGAGCAGTACTTC.

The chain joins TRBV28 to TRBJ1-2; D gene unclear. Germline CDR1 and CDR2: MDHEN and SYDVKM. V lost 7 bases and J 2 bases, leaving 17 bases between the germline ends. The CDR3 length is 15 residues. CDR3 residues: CASTVLGRANYGYTF. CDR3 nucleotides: TGTGCCAGCACTGTACTTGGGAGGGCAAACTATGGCTACACCTTC.

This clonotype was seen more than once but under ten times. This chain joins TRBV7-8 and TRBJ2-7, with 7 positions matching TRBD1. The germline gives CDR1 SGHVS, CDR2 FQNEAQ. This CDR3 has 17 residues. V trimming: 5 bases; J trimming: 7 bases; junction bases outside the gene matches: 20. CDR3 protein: CASSVLVRQGFVWEQYF. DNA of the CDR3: TGTGCCAGCAGCGTACTCGTCAGACAGGGTTTTGTGTGGGAGCAGTACTTC. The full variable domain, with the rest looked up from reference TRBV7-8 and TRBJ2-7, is GAGVSQSPRYKVAKRGQDVALRCDPISGHVSLFWYQQALGQGPEFLTYFQNEAQLDKSGLPSDRFFAERPEGSVSTLKIQRTQQEDSAVYLCASSVLVRQGFVWEQYFGPGTRLTVT.

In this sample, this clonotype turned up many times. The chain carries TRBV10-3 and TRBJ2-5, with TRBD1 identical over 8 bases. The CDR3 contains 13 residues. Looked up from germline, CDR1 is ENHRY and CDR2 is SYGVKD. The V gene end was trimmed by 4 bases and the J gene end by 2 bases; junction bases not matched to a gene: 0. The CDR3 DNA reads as TGTGCCATCAGTGGGACAGGGCAAGAGACCCAGTACTTC. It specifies CAISGTGQETQYF.

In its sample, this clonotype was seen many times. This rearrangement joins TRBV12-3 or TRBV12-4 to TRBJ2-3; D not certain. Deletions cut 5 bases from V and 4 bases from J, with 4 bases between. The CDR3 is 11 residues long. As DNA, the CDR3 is TGTGCCAGCAGTAACTCAGATACGCAGTATTTT. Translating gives CASSNSDTQYF.

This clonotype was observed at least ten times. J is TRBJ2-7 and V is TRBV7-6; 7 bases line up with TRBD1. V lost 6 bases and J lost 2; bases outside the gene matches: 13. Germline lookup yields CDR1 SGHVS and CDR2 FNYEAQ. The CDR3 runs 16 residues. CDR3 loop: CASSPTGTEVPYEQYF. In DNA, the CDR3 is TGTGCCAGCAGTCCCACCGGGACAGAAGTTCCCTACGAGCAGTACTTC.

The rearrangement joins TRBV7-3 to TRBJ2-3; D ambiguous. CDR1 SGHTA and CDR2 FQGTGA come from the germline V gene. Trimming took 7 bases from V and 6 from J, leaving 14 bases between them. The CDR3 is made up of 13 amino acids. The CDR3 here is CASTLNRPDTQYF. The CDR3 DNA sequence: TGTGCCAGCACGCTGAACCGACCGGATACGCAGTATTTT.

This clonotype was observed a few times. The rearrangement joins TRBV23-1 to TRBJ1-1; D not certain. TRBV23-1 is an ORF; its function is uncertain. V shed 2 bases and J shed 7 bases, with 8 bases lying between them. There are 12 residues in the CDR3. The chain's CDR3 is CASSQPMDEAFF. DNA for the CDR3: TGCGCCAGCAGTCAACCCATGGATGAAGCTTTCTTT.

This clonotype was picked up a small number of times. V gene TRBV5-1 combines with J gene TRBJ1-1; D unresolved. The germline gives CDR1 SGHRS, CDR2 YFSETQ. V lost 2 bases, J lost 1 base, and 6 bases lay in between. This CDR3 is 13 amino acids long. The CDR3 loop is CASSFDGNTEAFF. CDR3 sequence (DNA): TGCGCCAGCAGCTTTGATGGGAACACTGAAGCTTTCTTT.

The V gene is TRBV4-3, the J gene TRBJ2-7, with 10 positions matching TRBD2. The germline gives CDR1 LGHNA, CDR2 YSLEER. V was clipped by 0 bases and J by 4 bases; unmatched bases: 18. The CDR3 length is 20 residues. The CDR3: CASSQDSLAGVSGRSYEQYF. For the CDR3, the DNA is TGCGCCAGCAGCCAAGATAGCCTAGCGGGAGTTTCAGGGCGGTCTTACGAGCAGTACTTC.